Listed below are T cell receptor beta chains from one sample, sequenced in a study of cytomegalovirus exposure and HLA in healthy donors. TCRdb's table, derived via immunoSEQ multiplex PCR, lists solely in-frame clones and lacks some. The sample includes fewer than 200,000 clones, 75% to 80% of them seen just once. Sequences were obtained from PBMCs. The receptors derive from a woman aged 50 to 60 in good health and CMV-seropositive. Both conserved end residues are part of each CDR3. A D gene is named only where the DNA matches it firmly. Part of the rows lack a size; the others show once, few, many or a class for expanded clones.

-,-,TRBJ1-1,TRBV11-2,TGTGCCAGCAGCTACAGGGACACTGAAGCTTTCTTT,CASSYRDTEAFF
-,TRBD1,TRBJ2-7,TRBV7-8,TGTGCCAGCACCCCGGGACAGGGGTTTGACGAGCAGTACTTC,CASTPGQGFDEQYF
-,-,TRBJ2-4,TRBV7-2,TGTGCCAGCAACAGATACCCACCCAAAAACATTCAGTACTTC,CASNRYPPKNIQYF
-,-,TRBJ1-2,TRBV15,TGTGCCACCAGCAGAGATGCGGAGGGAATCTATGGCTACACCTTC,CATSRDAEGIYGYTF
once,-,TRBJ2-7,TRBV28,TGTGCCAGCAGAGGGGGTGTCTACGAGCAGTACTTC,CASRGGVYEQYF
-,-,TRBJ2-1,TRBV13,TGTGCCAGCAGCTCCACAAGTACAGGGTTCTACAATGAGCAGTTCTTC,CASSSTSTGFYNEQFF
-,TRBD1,TRBJ1-4,TRBV7-2,TGTGCCAGCAGCTTTAACAGGGGGAATGAAAAACTGTTTTTT,CASSFNRGNEKLFF
-,-,TRBJ2-1,TRBV28,TGTGCCAGCAGTATACAGGGTGCCCCGTCTTCCTACAATGAGCAGTTCTTC,CASSIQGAPSSYNEQFF
-,TRBD2,TRBJ2-2,TRBV28,TGTGCCAGCAGTTACGGGGGGGTTCGCGCCGGGGAGCTGTTTTTT,CASSYGGVRAGELFF
-,-,TRBJ1-2,TRBV6-5,TGTGCCAGCAGTTATGGACAGCTCGAAGGCTACACCTTC,CASSYGQLEGYTF
few,-,TRBJ2-1,TRBV4-3,TGCGCCAGCAGCCAAATCAGGGGAAGCTCCTACAATGAGCAGTTCTTC,CASSQIRGSSYNEQFF
-,-,TRBJ1-2,TRBV2,TGTGCCAGCAGTCTACAGAGTTTTAACTATGGCTACACCTTC,CASSLQSFNYGYTF
once,-,TRBJ1-4,TRBV7-2,TGTGCCACTAGGAGGATAGGAAAACTGTTTTTT,CATRRIGKLFF
-,TRBD1,TRBJ2-3,TRBV5-1,TGCGCCAGCAGCTTAAGGGGACAGAACCAAGATACGCAGTATTTT,CASSLRGQNQDTQYF
-,TRBD2,TRBJ2-2,TRBV2,TGTGCCAGCAGTGGGGGACTAGGAGCGAACACCGGGGAGCTGTTTTTT,CASSGGLGANTGELFF
-,-,TRBJ1-5,TRBV5-6,TGTGCCAGCAGCTTGTTCACTACTCAAGAGCCCCAGCATTTT,CASSLFTTQEPQHF
-,TRBD2,TRBJ2-7,TRBV6-5,TGTGCCAGCACCCTCCGGGGGGGGAGGGAGCAGTACTTC,CASTLRGGREQYF
once,TRBD2,TRBJ2-7,TRBV7-9,TGTGCCAGCAGCATCACTAGCGCCTACGAGCAGTACTTC,CASSITSAYEQYF
-,TRBD1,TRBJ2-5,TRBV5-1,TGCGCCAGTAACAGGGGATCCGGGGAGACCCAGTACTTC,CASNRGSGETQYF
once,TRBD1,TRBJ1-3,TRBV9,TGTGCCAGCAGCCCGGGACAGGCAAGTGGAAACACCATATATTTT,CASSPGQASGNTIYF
once,TRBD2,TRBJ2-3,TRBV11-2,TGTGCCAGCAGCTCGGCTAGCGGGGGGCTCATCAAGCAGTATTTT,CASSSASGGLIKQYF
-,-,TRBJ2-2,TRBV7-7,TGTGCTAGCAGCTATAAACAACGACGGGATTCCGGGGAGCTGTTTTTT,CASSYKQRRDSGELFF
-,-,TRBJ2-2,TRBV7-9,TGTGCCAGCAGCTTATCCGGGAACACCGGGGAGCTGTTTTTT,CASSLSGNTGELFF
-,-,TRBJ2-5,TRBV20-1,TGCAGTGCTACCTCCCAAGAGACCCAGTACTTC,CSATSQETQYF
-,TRBD2,TRBJ2-1,TRBV9,TGTGCCAGCAGCGTAGGAGCGGGAGGGGTTGTCGGTGAGCAGTTCTTC,CASSVGAGGVVGEQFF
once,TRBD2,TRBJ2-7,TRBV2,TGTGCCAGTGTAGCGGGGCTCTCCTACGAGCAGTACTTC,CASVAGLSYEQYF
-,TRBD2,TRBJ2-7,TRBV19,TGTGCCAGTAGTAAATCAACGGGACTAGCGGGGAGCTACGAGCAGTACTTC,CASSKSTGLAGSYEQYF
-,-,TRBJ1-5,TRBV19,TGTGCCAGTAGTCCAGGGCGGTGGGGGGGGCATCAGCCCCAGCATTTT,CASSPGRWGGHQPQHF
many,-,TRBJ2-6,TRBV5-1,TGCGCCAGCAGCTTGGGCGGGACGGACCTCTCTGGGGCCAACGTCCTGACTTTC,CASSLGGTDLSGANVLTF
-,-,TRBJ2-7,TRBV9,TGTGCCAGCAGCGTAGGGCCAGGGGGGAGCTCCTACGAGCAGTACTTC,CASSVGPGGSSYEQYF
-,TRBD1,TRBJ2-1,TRBV6-4,TGTGCCAGCAGTCCTGGGGACAGCCAAAATGAGCAGTTCTTC,CASSPGDSQNEQFF
-,-,TRBJ2-5,TRBV9,TGTGCCAGCAGCGGGGACAACCAAGCGGACCAGTACTTC,CASSGDNQADQYF
-,-,TRBJ2-7,TRBV11-2,TGTGCCAGCAGCTTCCCACAGACGGGGGAGGCCTCCTACGAGCAGTACTTC,CASSFPQTGEASYEQYF
-,TRBD2,TRBJ2-1,TRBV6-5,TGTGCCAGCAGGGGACTAGCGGGGCTCTACAATGAGCAGTTCTTC,CASRGLAGLYNEQFF
-,-,TRBJ1-1,TRBV28,TGTGCCAGCAGTTTAATTTCGGGAGCAGTAAACACTGAAGCTTTCTTT,CASSLISGAVNTEAFF
-,-,TRBJ2-5,TRBV27,TGTGCCAGCAGTTTATCGGCAAGTGCAGAGACCCAGTACTTC,CASSLSASAETQYF
-,TRBD2,TRBJ2-5,TRBV19,TGTGCCAGTAGTATCTTAGTTGCGGGGAGTGCGGGAGGGGGAGAGACCCAGTACTTC,CASSILVAGSAGGGETQYF
-,TRBD1,TRBJ2-5,TRBV5-1,TGCGCCAGCAGCGCCGGGACAGGGGTTTATCAAGAGACCCAGTACTTC,CASSAGTGVYQETQYF
-,-,TRBJ1-2,TRBV28,TGTGCCAGCAGTTTTCCATATGGCTACACCTTC,CASSFPYGYTF
-,TRBD2,TRBJ2-7,TRBV5-1,TGCGCCAGCAGCCCCGGCGGGGGGCGTGGGGAGCAGTACTTC,CASSPGGGRGEQYF
-,TRBD1,TRBJ1-1,TRBV7-2,TGTGCCAGCAGCCAACAGGGACAGGGGGCGGGGAGCACTGAAGCTTTCTTT,CASSQQGQGAGSTEAFF
-,TRBD1,TRBJ2-7,TRBV4-3,TGCGCCAGCAGAAACGACAGGGGGGCCTACGAGCAGTACTTC,CASRNDRGAYEQYF
-,-,TRBJ2-4,TRBV4-1,TGCGCCAGCAGCCAAGATTATTTGGGCGGGGTCATCAAAAACATTCAGTACTTC,CASSQDYLGGVIKNIQYF
few,-,TRBJ2-3,TRBV11-2,TGTGCCAGCAGCTCACGGCCCAGAAGCGGGAAGGGGGCAGATACGCAGTATTTT,CASSSRPRSGKGADTQYF
-,TRBD1,TRBJ1-2,TRBV6-1,TGTGCCAGCAGTGGGCGACAGGGTAGTGGCTACACCTTC,CASSGRQGSGYTF
-,-,TRBJ1-1,TRBV10-2,TGCGCCAGCAATGGGGGCAAAAACCCCGAAGCTTTCTTT,CASNGGKNPEAFF
few,TRBD1,TRBJ1-5,TRBV6-1,TGTGCCAGCAGTGGACAGGGGGCAGGCAATCAGCCCCAGCATTTT,CASSGQGAGNQPQHF
-,TRBD1,TRBJ2-7,TRBV7-2,TGTGCCAGCAGCTTAGTGGCCACAGGGGACTCCTACGAGCAGTACTTC,CASSLVATGDSYEQYF
-,TRBD1,TRBJ2-7,TRBV6-6,TGTGCCAGCAGTTACTCCCACGGGACAGATCGTCCGCAGTACTTC,CASSYSHGTDRPQYF
few,-,TRBJ2-3,TRBV7-8,TGTGCCAGCAGCCCTCTTGAGGATACGCAGTATTTT,CASSPLEDTQYF
-,-,TRBJ1-2,TRBV29-1,TGCAGCGTTGAGGACAGTGTTTTGAATGGCTACACCTTC,CSVEDSVLNGYTF
-,TRBD1,TRBJ1-6,TRBV4-3,TGCGCCAGCAGCCTCGACAGGGCAAATTCACCCCTCCACTTT,CASSLDRANSPLHF